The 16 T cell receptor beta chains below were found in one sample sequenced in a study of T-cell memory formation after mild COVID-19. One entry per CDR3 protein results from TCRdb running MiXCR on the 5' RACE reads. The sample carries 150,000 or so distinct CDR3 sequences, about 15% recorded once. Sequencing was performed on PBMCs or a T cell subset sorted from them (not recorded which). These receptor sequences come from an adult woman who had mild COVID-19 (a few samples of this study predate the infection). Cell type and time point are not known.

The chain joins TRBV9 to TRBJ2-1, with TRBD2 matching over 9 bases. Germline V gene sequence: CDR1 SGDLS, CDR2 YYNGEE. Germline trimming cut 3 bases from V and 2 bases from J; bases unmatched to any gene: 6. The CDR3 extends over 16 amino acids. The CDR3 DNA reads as TGTGCCAGCAGCGCCCCCGGGACTAGCACCTACAATGAGCAGTTCTTC. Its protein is CASSAPGTSTYNEQFF.

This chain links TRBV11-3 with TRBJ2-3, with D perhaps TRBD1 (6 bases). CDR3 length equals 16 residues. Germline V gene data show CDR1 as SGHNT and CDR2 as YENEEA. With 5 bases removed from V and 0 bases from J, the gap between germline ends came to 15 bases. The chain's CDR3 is CASSKRTAPSTDTQYF. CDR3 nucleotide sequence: TGTGCCAGCAGCAAGCGGACAGCCCCTAGCACAGATACGCAGTATTTT.

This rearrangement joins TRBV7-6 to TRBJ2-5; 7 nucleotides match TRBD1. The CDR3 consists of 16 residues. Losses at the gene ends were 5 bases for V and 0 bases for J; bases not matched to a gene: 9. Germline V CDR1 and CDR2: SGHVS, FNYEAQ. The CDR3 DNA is TGTGCCAGCAGCCCAAACAGGGGCCAGTACCAAGAGACCCAGTACTTC. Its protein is CASSPNRGQYQETQYF.

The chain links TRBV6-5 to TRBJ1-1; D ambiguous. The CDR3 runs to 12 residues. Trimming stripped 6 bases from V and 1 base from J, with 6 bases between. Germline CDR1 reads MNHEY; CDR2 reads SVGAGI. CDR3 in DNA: TGTGCCAGCAGACGAAGGAACACTGAAGCTTTCTTT. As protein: CASRRRNTEAFF.

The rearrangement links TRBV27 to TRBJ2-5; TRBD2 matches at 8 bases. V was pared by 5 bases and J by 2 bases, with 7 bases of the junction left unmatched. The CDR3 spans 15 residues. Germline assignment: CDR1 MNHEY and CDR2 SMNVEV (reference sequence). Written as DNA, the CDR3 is TGTGCCAGCAGTGATGAGCGGGGGCCACAAGAGACCCAGTACTTC. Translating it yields CASSDERGPQETQYF.

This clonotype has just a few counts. The CDR3 DNA is TGTGCCAGCAGCTTAGTTGGGGAGCGCAAGACCCAGTACTTC. This encodes CASSLVGERKTQYF. The chain links TRBV7-6 to TRBJ2-5; TRBD2 might be the D (5 bases). The CDR3 length is 14 residues. Per germline, CDR1 SGHVS and CDR2 FNYEAQ. Between the trimmed V and J ends, which lost 1 base and 6 bases, there was a span of 12 bases. The entire variable domain, with the rest obtained from reference TRBV7-6 and TRBJ2-5, is as follows: GAGVSQSPRYKVTKRGQDVALRCDPISGHVSLYWYRQALGQGPEFLTYFNYEAQQDKSGLPNDRFSAERPEGSISTLTIQRTEQRDSAMYRCASSLVGERKTQYFGPGTRLLVL.

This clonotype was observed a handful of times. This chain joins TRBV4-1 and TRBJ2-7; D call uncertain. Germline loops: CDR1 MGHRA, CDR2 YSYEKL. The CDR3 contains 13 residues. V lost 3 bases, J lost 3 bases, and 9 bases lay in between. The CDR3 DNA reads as TGCGCCAGCAGCCATATCCCCAGCTACGAGCAGTACTTC. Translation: CASSHIPSYEQYF.

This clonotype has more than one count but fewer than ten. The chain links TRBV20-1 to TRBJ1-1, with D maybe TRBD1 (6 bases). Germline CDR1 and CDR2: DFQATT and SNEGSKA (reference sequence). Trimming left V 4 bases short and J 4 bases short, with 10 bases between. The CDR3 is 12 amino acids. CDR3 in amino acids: CSAMDSITEAFF. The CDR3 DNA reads TGCAGTGCTATGGACAGCATCACTGAAGCTTTCTTT.

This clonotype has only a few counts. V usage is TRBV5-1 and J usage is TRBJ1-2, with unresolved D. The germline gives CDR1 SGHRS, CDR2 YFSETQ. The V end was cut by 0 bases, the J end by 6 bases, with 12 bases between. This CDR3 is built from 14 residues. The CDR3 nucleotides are TGCGCCAGCAGCTTGGTCCCGGGGTATCATGGCTACACCTTC. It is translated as CASSLVPGYHGYTF.

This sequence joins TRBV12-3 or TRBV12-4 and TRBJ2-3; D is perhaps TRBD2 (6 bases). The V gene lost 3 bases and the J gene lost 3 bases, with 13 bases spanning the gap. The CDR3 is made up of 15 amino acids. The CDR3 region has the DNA TGTGCCAGCAGTTTCAGCGGGTTGGTAACAGATACGCAGTATTTT. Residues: CASSFSGLVTDTQYF.

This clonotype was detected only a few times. This CDR3 reads CASSFAHGELFF. The CDR3 DNA reads as TGTGCCAGCAGCTTCGCCCACGGGGAGCTGTTTTTT. J is TRBJ2-2 and V is TRBV7-9; D gene unclear. V lost 3 bases and J lost 7, with 6 bases in between. Germline-derived CDR1 and CDR2 are SEHNR and FQNEAQ (reference sequence). The CDR3 is 12 residues long.

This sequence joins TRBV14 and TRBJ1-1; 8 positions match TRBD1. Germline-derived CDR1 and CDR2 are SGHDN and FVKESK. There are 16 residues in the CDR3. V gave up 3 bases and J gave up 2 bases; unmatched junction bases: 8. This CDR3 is CASSHLRGPANTEAFF. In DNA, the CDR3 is TGTGCCAGCAGCCACCTCAGGGGGCCTGCTAACACTGAAGCTTTCTTT. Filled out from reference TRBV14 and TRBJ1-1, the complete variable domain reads EAGVTQFPSHSVIEKGQTVTLRCDPISGHDNLYWYRRVMGKEIKFLLHFVKESKQDESGMPNNRFLAERTGGTYSTLKVQPAELEDSGVYFCASSHLRGPANTEAFFGQGTRLTVV.

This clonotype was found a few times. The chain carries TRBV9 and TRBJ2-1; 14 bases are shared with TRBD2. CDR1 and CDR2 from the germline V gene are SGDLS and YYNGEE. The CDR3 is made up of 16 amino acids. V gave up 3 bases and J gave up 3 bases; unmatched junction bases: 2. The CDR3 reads CASSAGLAGVYNEQFF. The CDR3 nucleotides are TGTGCCAGCAGCGCGGGACTAGCGGGGGTCTACAATGAGCAGTTCTTC.

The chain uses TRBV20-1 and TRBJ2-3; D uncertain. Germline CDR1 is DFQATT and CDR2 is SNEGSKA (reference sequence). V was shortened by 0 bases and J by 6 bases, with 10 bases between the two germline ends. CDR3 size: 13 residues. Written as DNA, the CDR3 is TGCAGTGCTAGAGACGGTTCTCGGGATACGCAGTATTTT. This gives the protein CSARDGSRDTQYF.

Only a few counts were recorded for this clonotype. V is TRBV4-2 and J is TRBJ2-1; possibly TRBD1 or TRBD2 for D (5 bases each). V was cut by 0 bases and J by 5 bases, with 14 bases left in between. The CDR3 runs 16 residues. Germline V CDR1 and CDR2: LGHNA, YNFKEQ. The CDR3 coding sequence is TGTGCCAGCAGCCAAGATCAGAGGGGACCAAACAATGAGCAGTTCTTC. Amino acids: CASSQDQRGPNNEQFF.

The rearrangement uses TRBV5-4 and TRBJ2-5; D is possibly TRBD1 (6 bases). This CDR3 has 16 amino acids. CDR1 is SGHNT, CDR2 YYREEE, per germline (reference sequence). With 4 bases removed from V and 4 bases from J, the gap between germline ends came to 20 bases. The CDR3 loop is CASSPSLGGRRETQYF. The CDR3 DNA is TGTGCCAGCAGCCCCTCTTTAGGGGGTCGCAGAGAGACCCAGTACTTC.